Listed below are T cell receptor beta chains from one sample, sequenced in a study of beta chain features in type 1 diabetes. This table comes from immunoSEQ multiplex PCR, and its TCRdb copy is limited to in-frame clones, with some not included. The table lists about 350,000 clones, about 18% of them singletons, with 0.044% in the top ten. Sequenced sample: naive CD4+ T cells from blood. The receptors were sampled from a woman under 30 in good health. The CDR3 runs from the conserved cysteine through the conserved F or W. The D gene is left open where the match is weak. Size values are once, few and many counts, or a class for expanded clones, and some rows have none.

len	abundance	v_gene	j_gene	d_gene	CDR3nt	CDR3aa
14	.	TRBV7-2	TRBJ1-5	.	TGTGCCAGCAGCTTCGGCAGGCTCAATCAGCCCCAGCATTTT	CASSFGRLNQPQHF
14	.	TRBV6-1	TRBJ2-7	.	TGTGCCAGCAGTGATGAGGGACTGACCTACGAGCAGTACTTC	CASSDEGLTYEQYF
13	.	TRBV27	TRBJ2-7	.	TGTGCCAGCAGTCGACAGAGCTCCTACGAGCAGTACTTC	CASSRQSSYEQYF
14	few	TRBV6-5	TRBJ2-1	TRBD2	TGTGCCAGCAGTTCAGCGGGGCGGCGGGGAGAGCAGTTCTTC	CASSSAGRRGEQFF
18	few	TRBV9	TRBJ2-3	TRBD1	TGTGCCAGCAGCGTAGATGGGACAGGGGTTTCCCGGCCAGATACGCAGTATTTT	CASSVDGTGVSRPDTQYF
13	.	TRBV29-1	TRBJ1-5	.	TGCAGCGCCGCTTACAGTCCCAATCAGCCCCAGCATTTT	CSAAYSPNQPQHF
19	few	TRBV5-1	TRBJ2-6	.	TGCGCCAGCAGCTTCCAGCTAAATACCGGACACTCTGGGGCCAACGTCCTGACTTTC	CASSFQLNTGHSGANVLTF
13	few	TRBV7-2	TRBJ2-1	.	TGTGCCAGCAGCTTGGCAGGGGCCAATGAGCAGTTCTTC	CASSLAGANEQFF
15	.	TRBV5-4	TRBJ1-1	.	TGTGCCAGCAGCTCAGGAGGTCTCATGAACACTGAAGCTTTCTTT	CASSSGGLMNTEAFF
14	.	TRBV4-2	TRBJ2-3	.	TGTGCCAGCAGCCAAGGGACTCCAAGGGATACGCAGTATTTT	CASSQGTPRDTQYF
20	.	TRBV23-1	TRBJ1-1	.	TGCGCCAGCAGTCAATCGAAGGCGTTCCTAGTTGGGGGGTGGAACACTGAAGCTTTCTTT	CASSQSKAFLVGGWNTEAFF
16	.	TRBV15	TRBJ2-1	TRBD2	TGTGCCACCAGCAGAACCTACGGGAGGGCCCTAAATGAGCAGTTCTTC	CATSRTYGRALNEQFF
15	.	TRBV6-5	TRBJ2-7	TRBD1	TGTGCCAGCAGTGCTCACAGGGGGGACACCTACGAGCAGTACTTC	CASSAHRGDTYEQYF
14	.	TRBV6-5	TRBJ2-5	TRBD1	TGTGCCAGCAGTATCGGACAGGCAATAGAGACCCAGTACTTC	CASSIGQAIETQYF
13	few	TRBV7-2	TRBJ2-1	TRBD1	TGTGCCAGCAGCGGGACAGGGTACAATGAGCAGTTCTTC	CASSGTGYNEQFF
14	.	TRBV28	TRBJ2-7	TRBD2	TGTGCCAGCCGAACCGGGACTAGCGGCTACGAGCAGTACTTC	CASRTGTSGYEQYF
15	few	TRBV6-5	TRBJ2-5	TRBD2	TGTGCCAGCAGTTACGGACTAGCGGGAGTAGAGACCCAGTACTTC	CASSYGLAGVETQYF
13	.	TRBV30	TRBJ2-5	TRBD2	TGTGCCGGGTCACTAGCGAGCAAAGAGACCCAGTACTTC	CAGSLASKETQYF
14	.	TRBV10-3	TRBJ2-7	TRBD1	TGTGCCATCAGGCGGACAGGGAGCAACTACGAGCAGTACTTC	CAIRRTGSNYEQYF
13	few	TRBV18	TRBJ2-4	.	TGTGCCAGCTCAAGGGGGGGCATGGACATTCAGTACTTC	CASSRGGMDIQYF
16	.	TRBV10-3	TRBJ2-7	TRBD2	TGTGCCATCAGTGACCGACTAGCGGGAGGAACCTACGAGCAGTACTTC	CAISDRLAGGTYEQYF
14	few	TRBV5-1	TRBJ1-1	.	TGCGCCAGCAGCTTGCCCACCGGGGAGACTGAAGCTTTCTTT	CASSLPTGETEAFF
14	few	TRBV6-5	TRBJ1-2	TRBD1	TGTGCCAGCAGGGGGACAGGGGAGGGTGGAGGCTACACCTTC	CASRGTGEGGGYTF
13	.	TRBV18	TRBJ1-1	.	TGTGCCAGCTCATCTCAGGAGAACACTGAAGCTTTCTTT	CASSSQENTEAFF
15	.	TRBV9	TRBJ2-1	TRBD2	TGTGCCAGCAGCGTAGGACTAGCCTCCTACAATGAGCAGTTCTTC	CASSVGLASYNEQFF
12	few	TRBV27	TRBJ1-2	.	TGTGCCAGCTCTCATCGAGGGTTTGGCTACACCTTC	CASSHRGFGYTF
16	few	TRBV4-2	TRBJ2-5	.	TGTGCCAGCAGCCAAGATCGATCCCGGGGGCAAGAGACCCAGTACTTC	CASSQDRSRGQETQYF
19	.	TRBV7-6	TRBJ2-1	TRBD2	TGTGCCAGCAGCCAGTCCAGGGCTAGCGGGAGTCTACTCCGCAATGAGCAGTTCTTC	CASSQSRASGSLLRNEQFF
11	.	TRBV20-1	TRBJ1-5	.	TGCAGTGCTAGAGACCAGACTGCCCAGCATTTT	CSARDQTAQHF
15	few	TRBV2	TRBJ2-1	TRBD2	TGTGCCAGCAATGGACTAGCGGGAGGGCCAAATGAGCAGTTCTTC	CASNGLAGGPNEQFF
15	few	TRBV30	TRBJ2-3	TRBD2	TGTGCCTGGGGGACTAGCGGGAGGTCCACAGATACGCAGTATTTT	CAWGTSGRSTDTQYF
16	few	TRBV18	TRBJ2-7	TRBD2	TGTGCCAGCTCACTGATGCGGGAGAGGGCCCGGTTTGAGCAGTACTTC	CASSLMRERARFEQYF
16	.	TRBV30	TRBJ1-2	.	TGTGCCTGGAGTGAAGGGGCAGAAGATGCTAACTATGGCTACACCTTC	CAWSEGAEDANYGYTF
14	.	TRBV7-8	TRBJ2-7	.	TGTGCCAGCAGCTCCCAGGGCCTCTCCTACGAGCAGTACTTC	CASSSQGLSYEQYF
19	.	TRBV7-9	TRBJ2-1	.	TGTGCCAGCAGCTTATCCGTTAGAGGGCATCCTAACTCCTACAATGAGCAGTTCTTC	CASSLSVRGHPNSYNEQFF
14	.	TRBV6-5	TRBJ2-1	.	TGTGCCAGCAGTTACTCTTGGACTGCGAATGAGCAGTTCTTC	CASSYSWTANEQFF
15	few	TRBV5-4	TRBJ2-1	TRBD1	TGTGCCAGCAGCCACGGACAGGGAGCCTACAATGAGCAGTTCTTC	CASSHGQGAYNEQFF
14	few	TRBV7-9	TRBJ2-3	.	TGTGCCAGCAGCTCAGCACTAAGCACAGATACGCAGTATTTT	CASSSALSTDTQYF
15	.	TRBV18	TRBJ1-5	TRBD1	TGTGCCAGCTCACCATCGGACAGGGGGGCTCAGCCCCAGCATTTT	CASSPSDRGAQPQHF
15	.	TRBV5-1	TRBJ2-5	.	TGCGCCAGCAGCTGGATACAGGGTATCGAAGAGACCCAGTACTTC	CASSWIQGIEETQYF
12	few	TRBV30	TRBJ1-3	.	TGTGCCTGGAGTGTACTAGGAAACACCATATATTTT	CAWSVLGNTIYF
13	.	TRBV7-8	TRBJ2-3	.	TGTGCCAGCAGCTCCCCTAGCACAGATACGCAGTATTTT	CASSSPSTDTQYF
10	few	TRBV2	TRBJ2-3	.	TGTGCCAGCAGCTTGGATACGCAGTATTTT	CASSLDTQYF
16	few	TRBV13	TRBJ2-3	.	TGTGCCAGCAGCCCGGAATGGCCACAGCGCACAGATACGCAGTATTTT	CASSPEWPQRTDTQYF
14	.	TRBV6-5	TRBJ1-1	.	TGTGCCAGCAGCCCTCGCGACTCAGCGGCTGAAGCTTTCTTT	CASSPRDSAAEAFF
18	.	TRBV12-5	TRBJ2-6	TRBD1	TGTGCTAGTGGTTTGGTACGACAGGGATACTCTGGGGCCAACGTCCTGACTTTC	CASGLVRQGYSGANVLTF
14	few	TRBV7-2	TRBJ2-5	TRBD2	TGTGCCAGCGGGGTTAGCGGGAGTGGAGAGACCCAGTACTTC	CASGVSGSGETQYF
16	few	TRBV11-2	TRBJ2-1	TRBD1	TGTGCCAGCAGAGCTACAGGGGGATTGACCTACAATGAGCAGTTCTTC	CASRATGGLTYNEQFF
14	.	TRBV30	TRBJ1-2	.	TGTGCCTGGGCCTCCGGACACCAGAACTATGGCTACACCTTC	CAWASGHQNYGYTF
14	.	TRBV2	TRBJ1-1	.	TGTGCCAGCAGTGAAACAGGACTGAACACTGAAGCTTTCTTT	CASSETGLNTEAFF
16	few	TRBV5-1	TRBJ1-2	TRBD1	TGCGCCAGCAGCTTGTTCATAACGGGACAGGGGAAGGGCTACACCTTC	CASSLFITGQGKGYTF
15	.	TRBV18	TRBJ1-4	TRBD1	TGTGCCAGCTCACCACCGGGACAGGTTCAAGAAAAACTGTTTTTT	CASSPPGQVQEKLFF
13	once	TRBV7-2	TRBJ1-1	.	TGTGCCAGCAGCTTAAGGGGTACAGCTGAAGCTTTCTTT	CASSLRGTAEAFF
13	.	TRBV5-4	TRBJ1-2	.	TGTGCCAGCAGCACAGACAGGCGGAATGGCTACACCTTC	CASSTDRRNGYTF
17	.	TRBV21-1	TRBJ2-4	.	TGTGCCAGTAGTCCCGGGACAGGGGGAAAAGCCAAAAACATTCAGTACTTC	CASSPGTGGKAKNIQYF